These T cell receptor beta chains were read from a single sample in a study of blood T cell repertoires in COVID-19. Here immunoSEQ multiplex PCR was the method, and the copy in TCRdb shows in-frame clones only, minus some. The table records 150,000 to 200,000 clones, roughly 90% of them present only once. The source material was peripheral blood. Receptors originate from a man between 45 and 60 years old with acute or convalescent COVID-19. Both conserved end residues are part of each CDR3. Each record gives: clone size, V gene, J gene, D gene, CDR3 DNA, CDR3 protein. A D gene is named only where the DNA matches it firmly. A clone size is listed for some rows: how often the clone was seen (once, few, many), or a class if it is expanded.

many,TRBV30,TRBJ1-2,TRBD1,TGTGCCTGGAGTGCGACCCGAGGACAGGGTGGTGGCTACACCTTC,CAWSATRGQGGGYTF
few,TRBV27,TRBJ1-2,.,TGTGCCAGCAGTTCGGTACAGGGCTATGGCTACACCTTC,CASSSVQGYGYTF
.,TRBV9,TRBJ1-6,TRBD1,TGTGCCAGCAGCATGAAGACAGGGCAGCCCCTCCACTTT,CASSMKTGQPLHF
.,TRBV28,TRBJ2-1,TRBD2,TGTGCCAGCAGTCGATTACTAGCGGGGACTTACAATGAGCAGTTCTTC,CASSRLLAGTYNEQFF
.,TRBV19,TRBJ2-7,TRBD1,TGTGCCAGTACCCCGGGACAGGGCTACGAGCAGTACTTC,CASTPGQGYEQYF
.,TRBV10-2,TRBJ2-3,.,TGCGCCAGCAGTGAGTTGGTAGAAGATACGCAGTATTTT,CASSELVEDTQYF
once,TRBV6-2/TRBV6-3,TRBJ2-7,.,TGTGCCAGCAGTTATTATGGACTTTCCTACGAGCAGTACTTC,CASSYYGLSYEQYF
.,TRBV5-6,TRBJ1-5,.,TGTGCCAGCAGCTTGGGAGGGTATAGCAATCAGCCCCAGCATTTT,CASSLGGYSNQPQHF
.,TRBV10-2,TRBJ1-2,.,TGCGCCAGCAGTGAGTCGGGAGGGGCCCTAATTTATGGCTACACCTTC,CASSESGGALIYGYTF
.,TRBV12-3/TRBV12-4,TRBJ2-2,.,TGTGCCAGCAGTACAGGACACACCGGGGAGCTGTTTTTT,CASSTGHTGELFF
.,TRBV3-1/TRBV3-2,TRBJ2-7,.,TGTGCCATCTCAAGCGGCGGCTACGAGCAGTACTTC,CAISSGGYEQYF
.,TRBV27,TRBJ1-6,.,TGTGCCAGCAGTTTAAAGTTTGCAGTGCACAATTCACCCCTCCACTTT,CASSLKFAVHNSPLHF
.,TRBV5-1,TRBJ2-5,.,TGCGCCAGCAGCTTAGGGGCTCGAGAGACCCAGTACTTC,CASSLGARETQYF
few,TRBV5-1,TRBJ1-5,TRBD1,TGCGCCAGCAGTCCCGGGACAGGGTTAGGCCAGCCCCAGCATTTT,CASSPGTGLGQPQHF
.,TRBV6-5,TRBJ1-2,TRBD1,TGTGCCAGCTCTACAGGGGGGTATGGCTACACCTTC,CASSTGGYGYTF
.,TRBV9,TRBJ1-5,.,TGTGCCAGCAGCGTCCTTCCAGGGTTGGATCAGCCCCAGCATTTT,CASSVLPGLDQPQHF
once,TRBV7-6,TRBJ1-2,TRBD1,TGTGCCAGCAGCTTAGACCCCGGACAGGGGTTCTATGGCTACACCTTC,CASSLDPGQGFYGYTF
.,TRBV7-9,TRBJ2-1,.,TGTGCCAGCAGCCACTCGGGGGTCTTGTTCGATGAGCAGTTCTTC,CASSHSGVLFDEQFF
.,TRBV27,TRBJ2-3,.,TGTGCCAGCAGTCTCAGGGGATACACAGATACGCAGTATTTT,CASSLRGYTDTQYF
.,TRBV5-1,TRBJ1-1,.,TGCGCCAGCAGCTTGGCCCGAGGCGAGGGGGACACTGAAGCTTTCTTT,CASSLARGEGDTEAFF